Below, 9 T cell receptor beta chains from the same sample are listed, as sequenced in a study of CD8 T cells in ankylosing spondylitis. TCRdb re-analysed the 5' RACE reads in MiXCR, keeping a single row per CDR3 protein. Here the sample spans roughly 250,000 distinct CDR3 sequences, about 9.1% being singletons. The specimen sequenced was blood, either unsorted or a sorted T cell fraction (not recorded which). The receptors derive from a male donor with ankylosing spondylitis or in good health (not recorded which).

This clonotype came up many times. CDR3 amino acids: CAILETRTYEQYF. In nucleotides, the CDR3 is TGTGCCATCTTGGAGACGCGGACCTACGAGCAGTACTTC. The rearrangement joins TRBV10-3 to TRBJ2-7; D gene uncertain. CDR1 is ENHRY, CDR2 SYGVKD, per germline. There are 13 residues in the CDR3. V was pared by 8 bases and J by 2 bases, with 13 bases between.

Comment on this clonotype: A clone one base away is much larger, so this may be a read error. The chain carries TRBV11-2 and TRBJ1-1; D gene unclear. Germline CDR1 reads SGHAT; CDR2 reads FQNNGV. The CDR3 spans 13 residues. The ends were cut back, 7 bases at V and 2 bases at J, with 11 bases in the middle. In nucleotides, the CDR3 is TGTGCCAGCACCAATGGAGGAAACACTGAAGCTTTCTTT. Amino acids: CASTNGGNTEAFF. Variable domain in full (rest from reference TRBV11-2 and TRBJ1-1): EAGVAQSPRYKIIEKRQSVAFWCNPISGHATLYWYQQILGQGPKLLIQFQNNGVVDDSQLPKDRFSAERLKGVDSTLKIQPAKLEDSAVYLCASTNGGNTEAFFGQGTRLTVV.

Only one count was recorded for this clonotype. The junction does not match germline at one end; this may be a read error. The rearrangement uses TRBV27 and TRBJ2-2; TRBD1 or TRBD2 may be the D gene (5 bases each). The CDR3 contains 16 residues. The V gene's germline CDR1 is MNHEY and CDR2 SMNVEV (reference sequence). DNA of the CDR3: TGTGACAGCAGTGGCTGGGGACGGAAAAACACCGGGGAGCTGTTTTTT. It translates to CDSSGWGRKNTGELFF.

The rearrangement joins TRBV12-3 or TRBV12-4 to TRBJ1-4; D is possibly TRBD1 (6 bases). The CDR3 runs 12 residues. Trimming pared 3 bases from V and 10 bases from J, leaving 9 bases between. The CDR3 DNA reads as TGTGCCAGCAGTTTCATACAGGGAAAACTGTTTTTT. It translates to CASSFIQGKLFF.

This clonotype occurred many times. The V call is TRBV12-3 or TRBV12-4, the J call TRBJ2-2; TRBD2 agrees at 9 bases. V was pared by 5 bases and J by 4 bases, with 5 bases of the junction left unmatched. The CDR3 covers 15 residues. The CDR3 reads CASSLSTSGTGELFF. CDR3 bases: TGTGCCAGCAGTCTATCGACTAGCGGCACCGGGGAGCTGTTTTTT.

This clonotype was counted only a few times. The V call is TRBV5-1, the J call TRBJ2-5; D could derive from TRBD1 or TRBD2 (5 bases each). CDR3 size: 13 residues. Germline CDR1 SGHRS, CDR2 YFSETQ. Between the trimmed V and J ends, which lost 2 bases and 3 bases, there was a span of 8 bases. CDR3 residues: CASSFGTEETQYF. The CDR3 nucleotides read TGCGCCAGCAGCTTCGGGACGGAAGAGACCCAGTACTTC. The variable domain in full, with the rest retrieved from reference TRBV5-1 and TRBJ2-5, is KAGVTQTPRYLIKTRGQQVTLSCSPISGHRSVSWYQQTPGQGLQFLFEYFSETQRNKGNFPGRFSGRQFSNSRSEMNVSTLELGDSALYLCASSFGTEETQYFGPGTRLLVL.

In its sample, this clonotype was seen many times. This chain uses TRBV3-1 with TRBJ2-7, with TRBD1 matching 8 bases. Germline V gene sequence: CDR1 LGHDT, CDR2 YNNKEL (reference sequence). V dropped 4 bases and J dropped 6; count of bases not matched to a gene: 11. There are 15 residues in the CDR3. CDR3 region: CASSLQGTGRLEQYF. In DNA, the CDR3 is TGTGCCAGCAGCCTACAGGGGACAGGTAGGCTCGAGCAGTACTTC.

In its sample, this clonotype was seen many times. The chain uses TRBV29-1 and TRBJ1-2; D might be TRBD1 (6 bases). CDR1 SQVTM and CDR2 ANQGSEA come from the germline V gene. The CDR3 runs to 12 residues. Between the trimmed V and J ends, which lost 4 bases and 7 bases, there was a span of 13 bases. Written as DNA, the CDR3 is TGCAGCGTTGGGTGGGGGGCGCCTGGCTACACCTTC. Translated: CSVGWGAPGYTF.

This clonotype was counted only a few times. The V call is TRBV10-3, the J call TRBJ1-1; D perhaps matches TRBD1 (5 bases). Germline-derived CDR1 and CDR2 are ENHRY and SYGVKD. Trimming stripped 2 bases from V and 1 base from J, with 8 bases between. The CDR3 is made up of 14 amino acids. The CDR3 nucleotides are TGTGCCATCAGTGAGCGGGGCCAGAACACTGAAGCTTTCTTT. This sequence encodes CAISERGQNTEAFF.